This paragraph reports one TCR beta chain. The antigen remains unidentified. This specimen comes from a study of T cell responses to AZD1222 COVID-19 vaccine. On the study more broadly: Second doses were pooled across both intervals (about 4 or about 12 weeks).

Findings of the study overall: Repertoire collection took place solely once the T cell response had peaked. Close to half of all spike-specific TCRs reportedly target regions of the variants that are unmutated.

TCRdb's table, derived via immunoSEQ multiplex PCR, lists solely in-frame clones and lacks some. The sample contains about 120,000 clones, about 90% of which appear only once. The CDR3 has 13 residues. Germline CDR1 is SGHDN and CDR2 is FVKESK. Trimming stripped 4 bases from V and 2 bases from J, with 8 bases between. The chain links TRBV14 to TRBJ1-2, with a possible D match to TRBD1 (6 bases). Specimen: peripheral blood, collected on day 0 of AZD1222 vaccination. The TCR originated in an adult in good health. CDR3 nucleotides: TGTGCCAGCAGCCCAGGACAGAACTATGGCTACACCTTC. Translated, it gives CASSPGQNYGYTF.